The clone carrying this TCR beta chain was counted at least ten times. These data belong to a study of early T cells in non-severe SARS-CoV-2 infection. TCRdb redid the calling of the 5' RACE reads with MiXCR, one entry per CDR3 protein. This sample has roughly 69,000 distinct CDR3 sequences, with approximately 9.2% found just once. V lost 7 bases to trimming and J lost 6 bases, with 13 bases between them. This CDR3 contains 14 residues. The chain recombines TRBV12-3 or TRBV12-4 with TRBJ1-6; D is possibly TRBD1 (6 bases). The sample consisted of whole blood, taken at baseline. This receptor was identified in an adult who was a healthcare worker with PCR-confirmed SARS-CoV-2 infection or an uninfected control (not recorded which). The CDR3 here is CASKPGGANSPLHF. CDR3 in DNA: TGTGCCAGCAAGCCGGGGGGGGCTAATTCACCCCTCCACTTT.